This TCR beta chain was captured in a study of T cells in localized non-small cell lung cancer (dated by TCRdb to the early 2020s). In the study overall: T cell repertoires of about 230 early-stage NSCLC patients were analyzed, with tumors being compared against uninvolved tumor-adjacent lungs. The cohort consisted of 236 treatment-naive NSCLC patients whose localized lung tumors had been resected. NSCLC patients had a mean age of approximately 70 years, and around 140 were male and over 85 female. The investigation overall reported the following: Of the top 100 tumor clones, a median of about 53 were detected in paired uninvolved adjacent lung; approximately 30 were also among that lung's top 100. Longer overall survival was associated with higher blood T cell density, whereas shorter survival was associated with higher adjacent-lung clonality. Because the study design was exploratory, TCR variables were selected using unadjusted p-values without false-discovery rate correction. The highest T cell clonality was observed in uninvolved tumor-adjacent lung, where clonality exceeded that of tumor, suggesting that antigenic responses were more focused in uninvolved tumor-adjacent lung. Because multi-region sequencing of the tumors was not done, intratumor heterogeneity could not be ruled out.

TCR beta CDR3 regions were sequenced from DNA using the immunoSEQ Assay. Per the source publication's procedure: T cell density was computed as TCR beta template counts normalized to usable DNA estimated by amplifying housekeeping genes. Richness was estimated with the preseqR package, extrapolating to 400,000 templates for PBMC samples and 120,000 templates for tissue samples. Clonality was calculated as one minus Pielou's evenness. Tissue-enriched TCRs were identified by differential abundance testing using productive amino-acid clonotypes, minimum total count 5 and alpha 0.1. The Jaccard Index and the Morisita Overlap Index were used to measure repertoire overlap between compartments. GLIPH grouped TCR beta CDR3s together with public tetramer-defined viral CDR3s, and a viral motif had to include at least three viral sequences and also show V-gene enrichment. TCRdb's version of the immuneACCESS table is confined to in-frame rearrangements and falls short of the full clone set. An unresolved V gene accounts for under half of the shortfall where checked; the remainder is of unknown origin. That table furnishes V, J and clone size, whereas the DNA furnished D and trimming. Within this sample are more than 70,000 clones, with 80% to 90% of them counted one time only. Of the sample, more than 2.5% falls within the top ten clones.

Comment on this clone: The clone's antigen remains unknown. Qualities for individual bases were not recorded, and no much larger clone is one base off.

At diagnosis, tumor, uninvolved tumor-adjacent lung and peripheral blood were collected and then preserved as a mix of FFPE and fresh-frozen material. For TCR repertoire profiling, blood samples were analyzed as peripheral blood mononuclear cells. The germline V gene (reference sequence) yields PRHDT for CDR1 and FYEKMQ for CDR2. V lost 1 base and J lost 7 bases; the stretch between them is 20 bases long. The CDR3, cysteine through phenylalanine, is 17 amino acids long. Only CDR3 DNA is held: 51 bases, read in frame from base 1. In this chain, TRBV13 is recombined with TRBJ2-1, with an unclear D gene assignment. The sequences come from peripheral blood, collected before any cancer treatment. This receptor was obtained from a man aged 35-75 years with stage I lung adenocarcinoma. The DNA sequence follows: TGTGCCAGCAGCTTAGCCCGGTGGCTCCCGGGTGGTAATGAGCAGTTCTTC. Its protein reads: CASSLARWLPGGNEQFF.